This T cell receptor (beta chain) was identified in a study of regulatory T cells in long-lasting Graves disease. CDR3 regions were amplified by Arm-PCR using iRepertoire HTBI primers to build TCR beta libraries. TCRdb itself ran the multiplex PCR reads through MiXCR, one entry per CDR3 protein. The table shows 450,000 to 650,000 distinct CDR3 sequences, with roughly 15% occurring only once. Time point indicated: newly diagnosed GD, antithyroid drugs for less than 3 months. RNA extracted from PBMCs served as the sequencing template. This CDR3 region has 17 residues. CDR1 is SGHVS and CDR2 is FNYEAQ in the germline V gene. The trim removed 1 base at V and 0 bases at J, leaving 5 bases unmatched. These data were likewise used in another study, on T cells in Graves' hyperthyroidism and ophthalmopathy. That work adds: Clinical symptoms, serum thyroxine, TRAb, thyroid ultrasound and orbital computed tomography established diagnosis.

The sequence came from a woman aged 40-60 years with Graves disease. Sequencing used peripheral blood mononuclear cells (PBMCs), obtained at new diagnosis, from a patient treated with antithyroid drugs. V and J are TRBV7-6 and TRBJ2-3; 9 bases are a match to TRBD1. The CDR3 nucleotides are TGTGCCAGCAGCTTAGGCATCGGGACAGGGAGCACAGATACGCAGTATTTT. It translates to CASSLGIGTGSTDTQYF. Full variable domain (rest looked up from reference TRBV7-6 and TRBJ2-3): GAGVSQSPRYKVTKRGQDVALRCDPISGHVSLYWYRQALGQGPEFLTYFNYEAQQDKSGLPNDRFSAERPEGSISTLTIQRTEQRDSAMYRCASSLGIGTGSTDTQYFGPGTRLTVL.